The entry below gives a single TCR beta chain sequence along with its context. The data derive from a study of blood T cell repertoires in COVID-19. About the research overall: COVID-19 samples, acute and convalescent, were from the United States, Italy and Spain.

Assay used: immunoSEQ multiplex PCR; TCRdb lists only in-frame clones, some missing. The sample contains 140,000 to 150,000 clones, about 89% of which appear only once. The study drew participants aged roughly 18 to 95 years from roughly 25 US areas. Which cohort a participant joined came from the clinical history participants gave. Donors in Cohort 3 counted as recovered after two negative PCRs, clearance, or symptom resolution. This receptor was taken from a man aged 55 to 70 who had recovered from COVID-19. Material: PBMCs or T cells enriched from blood (not recorded which).

CDR3 sequence reads: CASSASQGPAFF. CDR3 sequence (DNA): TGTGCCAGCAGCGCTTCACAGGGTCCGGCTTTCTTT. The J gene is TRBJ1-1, the V gene TRBV7-2, with a tentative D call TRBD1 (6 bases). Germline V lookup: CDR1 SGHTA, CDR2 FQGNSA. The CDR3 runs 12 residues. Trimming pared 5 bases from V and 11 bases from J, leaving 15 bases between.